A single sample gave rise to the 11 T cell receptor beta chains below, sequenced in a study of T cell repertoires in cytomegalovirus infection. TCRdb passed the reads through MiXCR, listing each CDR3 protein once. Of approximately 400,000 distinct CDR3 sequences listed, roughly 31% are singletons. Sequences were obtained from PBMCs. Receptor source: a human donor in good health (CMV status not recorded). Some clones in this sample may be carry-over from other donors' samples.

This clonotype has a count of ten or more. The chain carries TRBV11-1 and TRBJ1-1, with D hard to call. V was shortened by 1 base and J by 4 bases, with 10 bases between the two germline ends. Looked up from germline, CDR1 is SGHAT and CDR2 is FQDESV (reference sequence). The CDR3 is 14 amino acids. CDR3 bases: TGTGCCAGCAGCTTAGTCGTTCTGGGCACTGAAGCTTTCTTT. It encodes CASSLVVLGTEAFF. Together with reference TRBV11-1 and TRBJ1-1, the CDR3 gives the full variable domain: EAEVAQSPRYKITEKSQAVAFWCDPISGHATLYWYRQILGQGPELLVQFQDESVVDDSQLPKDRFSAERLKGVDSTLKIQPAELGDSAMYLCASSLVVLGTEAFFGQGTRLTVV.

This sequence joins TRBV5-5 and TRBJ1-6; the match to TRBD1 covers 9 bases. This CDR3 is 16 amino acids long. The trim removed 3 bases at V and 6 bases at J, leaving 7 bases unmatched. CDR1 is SGHKS and CDR2 is YYEKEE in the germline V gene (reference sequence). CDR3 amino acids: CASSWGGQGVNSPLHF. For the CDR3, the DNA is TGTGCCAGCAGCTGGGGGGGACAGGGAGTTAATTCACCCCTCCACTTT.

The rearrangement uses TRBV20-1 and TRBJ1-4; 7 nucleotides match TRBD1. Per the germline V gene, CDR1 is DFQATT and CDR2 is SNEGSKA (reference sequence). V shed 3 bases, J shed 6 bases, and the junction held 1 base outside the gene matches. There are 12 residues in the CDR3. CDR3 amino acids: CSARGQYEKLFF. The DNA for the CDR3 is TGCAGTGCTAGGGGACAGTATGAAAAACTGTTTTTT.

This clonotype has only a few counts. The chain recombines TRBV28 with TRBJ2-5; 9 bases line up with TRBD2. J lost 5 bases, V lost 3 bases, and 4 bases had no gene match. This CDR3 spans 14 amino acids. Looked up from germline, CDR1 is MDHEN and CDR2 is SYDVKM. CDR3 nucleotide sequence: TGTGCCAGCAGTTTGGCGGGGGGGACGGAGACCCAGTACTTC. Amino acids: CASSLAGGTETQYF.

J is TRBJ1-2 and V is TRBV5-5; maybe TRBD1 (6 bases). Trimming took off 6 bases at V and 5 bases at J, with 23 bases between the two ends. The CDR3 is 16 amino acids. The V gene's germline CDR1 is SGHKS and CDR2 YYEKEE (reference sequence). This CDR3 is CASTLEDRPLSYGYTF. The CDR3 DNA is TGTGCCAGCACCTTAGAAGACAGGCCCCTTTCATATGGCTACACCTTC. The complete variable domain, with remaining parts taken from reference TRBV5-5 and TRBJ1-2, reads DAGVTQSPTHLIKTRGQQVTLRCSPISGHKSVSWYQQVLGQGPQFIFQYYEKEERGRGNFPDRFSARQFPNYSSELNVNALLLGDSALYLCASTLEDRPLSYGYTFGSGTRLTVV.

Here the CDR3 reads CASSPYPQDRGGETQYF. DNA of the CDR3: TGTGCCAGCTCACCATACCCTCAAGACAGGGGAGGCGAGACCCAGTACTTC. The chain joins TRBV18 to TRBJ2-5, with 8 bases lining up with TRBD1. V trimming: 2 bases; J trimming: 5 bases; junction bases outside the gene matches: 13. The CDR3 extends over 17 amino acids. Germline assignment: CDR1 KGHSH and CDR2 LQKENI.

This clonotype was seen more than once but under ten times. The V gene is TRBV7-9, the J gene TRBJ2-2; possible D gene TRBD1, 5 bases. Looked up from germline, CDR1 is SEHNR and CDR2 is FQNEAQ (reference sequence). This CDR3 has 15 residues. Deletions cut 0 bases from V and 5 bases from J, with 10 bases between. CDR3 sequence (DNA): TGTGCCAGCAGCTTAGCAGGGGCGCATACCGGGGAGCTGTTTTTT. This translates into CASSLAGAHTGELFF.

This clonotype was seen more than once but under ten times. Here the CDR3 DNA reads TGTGCCAGCAGTTTATCCAGGGTTGGCACTGAAGCTTTCTTT. Translation gives CASSLSRVGTEAFF. This chain joins TRBV27 and TRBJ1-1; maybe TRBD1 (5 bases). Germline V gives CDR1 MNHEY, CDR2 SMNVEV (reference sequence). CDR3 length equals 14 residues. Trimming took off 0 bases at V and 4 bases at J, with 9 bases between the two ends.

The CDR3 protein is CASSLAGQGFSPLHF. For the CDR3, the DNA is TGTGCCAGCAGCTTAGCCGGACAGGGGTTCTCACCCCTCCACTTT. The chain is built from TRBV7-9 and TRBJ1-6; TRBD1 matches at 9 bases. This CDR3 is built from 15 residues. V was clipped by 0 bases and J by 10 bases; unmatched bases: 4. Germline V gene lookup returns CDR1 SEHNR and CDR2 FQNEAQ (reference sequence).

As regards this clonotype: Compared with germline, one end of the junction differs, possibly owing to a read error. J is TRBJ1-2 and V is TRBV7-8; D gene ambiguous. The CDR3 loop spans 12 amino acids. Germline values: CDR1 SGHVS, CDR2 FQNEAQ. The CDR3 nucleotides read TGTCCCAGCAGCTTAGTCGGGGATGGCTACACCTTC. Translation: CPSSLVGDGYTF.

With respect to this clonotype: The junction differs from germline at one of its ends, possibly a read error. V and J are TRBV29-1 and TRBJ2-1; TRBD1 aligns across 7 bases. Germline CDR1 reads SQVTM; CDR2 reads ANQGSEA. This CDR3 is 16 amino acids long. Here the CDR3 reads CSVEGTDTGVINEKFF. The CDR3, as DNA: TGCAGCGTTGAGGGGACAGACACAGGGGTTATCAATGAGAAGTTCTTC.